This TCR beta chain derives from a study of blood T cell repertoires in COVID-19. Data came from immunoSEQ multiplex PCR; TCRdb stores just in-frame clones and leaves some out. The table records 100,000 to 150,000 clones, around 89% of them present only once. This CDR3 spans 15 amino acids. CDR1 is SGHAT and CDR2 is FQNNGV in the germline V gene. V lost 5 bases, J lost 5 bases, and 18 bases lay in between. In Seattle, patients joined the study during active infection and were tracked longitudinally. The TCR sequence derives from a man aged 60 to 75 with COVID-19, enrolled during active disease. The rearrangement joins TRBV11-2 to TRBJ1-1, with D hard to call. Source material: peripheral blood. The CDR3 spells CASSPQSPTRTEAFF. CDR3 nucleotide sequence: TGTGCCAGCAGCCCCCAATCCCCAACTCGGACTGAAGCTTTCTTT.